The sequence of this T cell receptor beta chain was determined in a study of blood T cell repertoires in COVID-19. For the study at large: Both acute and convalescent COVID-19 samples were obtained from the United States, Italy and Spain. Sources were T cells, B-cell-depleted T cells, or PBMCs; the material itself was cDNA or gDNA.

Methods used by the authors: Amplification with reference gene primers provided the estimates of nucleated cell counts. Clones were sequenced by immunoSEQ multiplex PCR, and TCRdb holds only the in-frame ones, with some missing. V, J and clone size are taken as reported in that table, and D and trimming were inferred from the DNA itself. The table shows about 60,000 clones, with 87% occurring only once. CDR1 and CDR2 from the germline V gene are LGHDT and YNNKEL (reference sequence). There are 13 residues in the CDR3. Trimming shortened V by 1 base and J by 10 bases, and 13 bases separated the two germline ends.

This chain links TRBV3-1 (or the pseudogene TRBV3-2) with TRBJ1-1; D gene unclear. Sequencing was carried out using peripheral blood. The clonotype comes from a human donor with acute or convalescent COVID-19. The donor label of this sample is uncertain. The CDR3, as DNA: TGTGCCAGCAGCCAAGTTCGGGGAAGAGGAGCTTTCTTT. Translation: CASSQVRGRGAFF.